The sequence of this T cell receptor (beta chain) was determined in a study of PD-L1 blockade in urothelial cancer. Study details: The patients' atezolizumab therapy, 1,200 mg intravenously every 3 weeks, started at some point between 2013 and 2014. The analyses of blood took place 3 weeks (second dose) and 6 weeks after treatment start. Study-wide points: Larger 3-week expansion of tumor-associated blood clones was seen in durable-benefit patients.

This CDR3 spans 14 amino acids. J gave up 8 bases and V 3 bases, and 8 bases lay outside the gene matches. Germline V CDR1 and CDR2: GTSNPN, SVGIG (reference sequence). Produced via immunoSEQ multiplex PCR; TCRdb's table is partial and in-frame only. The repertoire holds roughly 63,000 clones, with 75% to 85% as singletons. Turning to this clone: Its antigen remains unknown.

Time point here: pretreatment peripheral blood. The gene calls are TRBV30 and TRBJ1-2, with TRBD1 matching 11 bases. The sample consisted of PBMCs, taken around atezolizumab (anti-PD-L1) treatment. The receptor was derived from a man between 65 and 80 years old with urothelial cancer. The CDR3 DNA reads as TGTGCCTGGAGCAGGGACAGGGGGGGGAAGGGCTACACCTTC. Translated: CAWSRDRGGKGYTF.